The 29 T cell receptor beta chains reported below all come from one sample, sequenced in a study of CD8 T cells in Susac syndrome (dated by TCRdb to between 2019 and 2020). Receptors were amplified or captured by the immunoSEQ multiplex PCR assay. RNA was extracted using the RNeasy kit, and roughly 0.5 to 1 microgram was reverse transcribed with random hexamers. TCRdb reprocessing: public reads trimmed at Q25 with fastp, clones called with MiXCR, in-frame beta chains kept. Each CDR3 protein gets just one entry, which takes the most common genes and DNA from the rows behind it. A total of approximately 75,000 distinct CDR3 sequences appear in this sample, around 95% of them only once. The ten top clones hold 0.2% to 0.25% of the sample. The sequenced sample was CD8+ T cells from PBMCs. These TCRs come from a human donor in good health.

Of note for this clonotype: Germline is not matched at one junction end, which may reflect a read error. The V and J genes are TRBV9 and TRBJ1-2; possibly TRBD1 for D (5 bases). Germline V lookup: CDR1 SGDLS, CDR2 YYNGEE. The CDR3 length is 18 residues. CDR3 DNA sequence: TGTGCCAGCACCGTAGAGGCGGGCACAGGAATGAGTTGGTATGGCTACACCTTC. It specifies CASTVEAGTGMSWYGYTF.

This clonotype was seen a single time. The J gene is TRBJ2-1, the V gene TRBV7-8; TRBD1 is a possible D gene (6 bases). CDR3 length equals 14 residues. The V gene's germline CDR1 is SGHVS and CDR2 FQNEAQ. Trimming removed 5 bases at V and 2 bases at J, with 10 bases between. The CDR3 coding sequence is TGTGCCAGCAGCAGACAGGATACCTACAATGAGCAGTTCTTC. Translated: CASSRQDTYNEQFF. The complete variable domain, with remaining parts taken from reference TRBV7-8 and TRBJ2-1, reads GAGVSQSPRYKVAKRGQDVALRCDPISGHVSLFWYQQALGQGPEFLTYFQNEAQLDKSGLPSDRFFAERPEGSVSTLKIQRTQQEDSAVYLCASSRQDTYNEQFFGPGTRLTVL.

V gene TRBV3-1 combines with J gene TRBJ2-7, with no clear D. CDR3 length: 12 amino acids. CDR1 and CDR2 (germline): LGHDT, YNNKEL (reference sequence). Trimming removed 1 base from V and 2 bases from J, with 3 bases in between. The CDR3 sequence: CASSQATYEQYF. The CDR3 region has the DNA TGTGCCAGCAGCCAAGCTACCTACGAGCAGTACTTC.

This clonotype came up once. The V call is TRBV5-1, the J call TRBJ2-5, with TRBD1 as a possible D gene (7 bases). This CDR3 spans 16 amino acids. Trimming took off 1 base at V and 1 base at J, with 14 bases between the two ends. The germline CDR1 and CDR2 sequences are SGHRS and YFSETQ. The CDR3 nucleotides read TGCGCCAGCAGCTTGAGTTGGAGGGACAGCCAAGAGACCCAGTACTTC. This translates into CASSLSWRDSQETQYF. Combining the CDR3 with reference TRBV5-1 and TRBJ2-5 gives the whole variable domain KAGVTQTPRYLIKTRGQQVTLSCSPISGHRSVSWYQQTPGQGLQFLFEYFSETQRNKGNFPGRFSGRQFSNSRSEMNVSTLELGDSALYLCASSLSWRDSQETQYFGPGTRLLVL.

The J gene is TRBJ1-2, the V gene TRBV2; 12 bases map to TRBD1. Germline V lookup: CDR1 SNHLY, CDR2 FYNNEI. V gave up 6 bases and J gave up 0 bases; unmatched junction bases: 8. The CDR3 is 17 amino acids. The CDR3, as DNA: TGTGCCAGCAGATCCTTGGGACAGGGGGCAGCTAACTATGGCTACACCTTC. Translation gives CASRSLGQGAANYGYTF.

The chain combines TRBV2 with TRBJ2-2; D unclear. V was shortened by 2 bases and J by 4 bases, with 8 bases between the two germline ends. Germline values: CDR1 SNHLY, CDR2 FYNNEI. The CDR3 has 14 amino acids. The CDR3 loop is CASSENPVTGELFF. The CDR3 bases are TGTGCCAGCAGTGAAAATCCAGTCACCGGGGAGCTGTTTTTT.

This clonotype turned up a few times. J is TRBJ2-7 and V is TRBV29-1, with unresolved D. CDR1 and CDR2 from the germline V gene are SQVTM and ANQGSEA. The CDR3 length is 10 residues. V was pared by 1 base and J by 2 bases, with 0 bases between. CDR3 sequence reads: CSVEAYEQYF. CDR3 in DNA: TGCAGCGTTGAAGCCTACGAGCAGTACTTC.

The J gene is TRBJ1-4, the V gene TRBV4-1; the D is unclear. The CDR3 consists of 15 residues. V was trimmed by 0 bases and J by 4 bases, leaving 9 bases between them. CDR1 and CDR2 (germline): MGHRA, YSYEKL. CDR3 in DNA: TGCGCCAGCAGCCAAGACGGCCGGATTAATGAAAAACTGTTTTTT. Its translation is CASSQDGRINEKLFF.

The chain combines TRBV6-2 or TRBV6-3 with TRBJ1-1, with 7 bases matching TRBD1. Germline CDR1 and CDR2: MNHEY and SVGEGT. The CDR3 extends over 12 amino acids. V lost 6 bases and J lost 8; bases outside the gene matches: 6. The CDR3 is CASRYRGTEAFF. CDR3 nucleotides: TGTGCCAGCAGATACAGGGGTACAGAAGCTTTCTTT.

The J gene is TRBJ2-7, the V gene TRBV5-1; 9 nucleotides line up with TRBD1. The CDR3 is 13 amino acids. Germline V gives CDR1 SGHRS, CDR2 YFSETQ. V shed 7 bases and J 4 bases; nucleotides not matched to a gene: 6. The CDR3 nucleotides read TGCGCCAGCTCCGGGACAGGGATTTACGAGCAGTACTTC. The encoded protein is CASSGTGIYEQYF.

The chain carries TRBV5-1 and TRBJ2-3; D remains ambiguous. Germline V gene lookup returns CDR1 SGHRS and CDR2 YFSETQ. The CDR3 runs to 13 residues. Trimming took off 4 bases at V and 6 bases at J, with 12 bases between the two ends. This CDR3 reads CASSPFKEDTQYF. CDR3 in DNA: TGCGCCAGCAGCCCCTTTAAGGAGGATACGCAGTATTTT.

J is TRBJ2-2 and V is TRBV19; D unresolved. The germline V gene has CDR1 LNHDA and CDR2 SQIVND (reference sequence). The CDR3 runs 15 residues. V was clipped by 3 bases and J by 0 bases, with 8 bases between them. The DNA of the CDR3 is TGTGCCAGTAGTATCCGAAGAGCGAACACCGGGGAGCTGTTTTTT. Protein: CASSIRRANTGELFF.

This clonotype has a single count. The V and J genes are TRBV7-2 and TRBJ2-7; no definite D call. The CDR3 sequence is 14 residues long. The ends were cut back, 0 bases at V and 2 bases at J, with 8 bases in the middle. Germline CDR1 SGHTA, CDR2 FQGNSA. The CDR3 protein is CASSLAPGAYEQYF. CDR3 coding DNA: TGTGCCAGCAGCTTAGCCCCAGGAGCCTACGAGCAGTACTTC. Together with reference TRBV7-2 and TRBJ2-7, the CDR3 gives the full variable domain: GAGVSQSPSNKVTEKGKDVELRCDPISGHTALYWYRQSLGQGLEFLIYFQGNSAPDKSGLPSDRFSAERTGGSVSTLTIQRTQQEDSAVYLCASSLAPGAYEQYFGPGTRLTVT.

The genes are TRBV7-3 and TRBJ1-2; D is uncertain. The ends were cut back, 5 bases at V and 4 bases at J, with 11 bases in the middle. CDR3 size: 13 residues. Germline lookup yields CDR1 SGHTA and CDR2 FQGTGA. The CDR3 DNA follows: TGTGCCAGCAGCCCTAGGACGGGCTATGGCTACACCTTC. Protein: CASSPRTGYGYTF.

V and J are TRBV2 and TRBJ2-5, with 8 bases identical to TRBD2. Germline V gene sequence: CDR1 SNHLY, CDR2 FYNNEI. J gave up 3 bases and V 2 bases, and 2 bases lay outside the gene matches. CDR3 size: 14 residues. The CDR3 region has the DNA TGTGCCAGCAGTGAACCGGGACTAGAAGAGACCCAGTACTTC. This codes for CASSEPGLEETQYF. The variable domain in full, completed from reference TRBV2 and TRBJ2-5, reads EPEVTQTPSHQVTQMGQEVILRCVPISNHLYFYWYRQILGQKVEFLVSFYNNEISEKSEIFDDQFSVERPDGSNFTLKIRSTKLEDSAMYFCASSEPGLEETQYFGPGTRLLVL.

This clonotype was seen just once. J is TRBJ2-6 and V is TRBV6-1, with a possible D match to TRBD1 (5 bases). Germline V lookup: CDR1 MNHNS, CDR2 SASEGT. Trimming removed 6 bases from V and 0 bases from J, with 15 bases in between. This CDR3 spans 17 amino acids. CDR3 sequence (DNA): TGTGCCAGCAGACTTTCAGGGATTGGCTCTGGGGCCAACGTCCTGACTTTC. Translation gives CASRLSGIGSGANVLTF.

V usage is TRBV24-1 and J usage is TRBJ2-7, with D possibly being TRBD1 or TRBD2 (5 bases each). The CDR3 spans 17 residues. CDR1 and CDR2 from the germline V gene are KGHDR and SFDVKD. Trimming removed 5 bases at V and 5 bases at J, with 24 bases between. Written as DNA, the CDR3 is TGTGCCACCAGTGGGCGAAGGGACGGTGCCTTCCGTGACGAGCAGTACTTC. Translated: CATSGRRDGAFRDEQYF.

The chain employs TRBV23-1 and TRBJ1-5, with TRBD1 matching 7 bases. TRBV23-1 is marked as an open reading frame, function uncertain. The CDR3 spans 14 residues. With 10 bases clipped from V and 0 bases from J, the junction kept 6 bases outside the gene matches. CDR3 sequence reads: CATQQGSSNQPQHF. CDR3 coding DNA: TGCGCCACACAACAGGGGAGTAGCAATCAGCCCCAGCATTTT.

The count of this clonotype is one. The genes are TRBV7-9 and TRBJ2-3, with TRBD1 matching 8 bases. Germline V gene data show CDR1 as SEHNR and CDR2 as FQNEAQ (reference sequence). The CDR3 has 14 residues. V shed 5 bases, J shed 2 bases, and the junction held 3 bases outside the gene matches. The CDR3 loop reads CASSPDRVTDTQYF. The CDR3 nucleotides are TGTGCCAGCAGCCCGGACAGGGTCACAGATACGCAGTATTTT.

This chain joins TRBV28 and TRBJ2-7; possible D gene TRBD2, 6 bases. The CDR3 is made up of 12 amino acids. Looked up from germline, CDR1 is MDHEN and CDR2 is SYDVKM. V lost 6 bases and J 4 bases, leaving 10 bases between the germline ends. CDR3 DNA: TGTGCCAGCAGGCAACTAGCTTACGAGCAGTACTTC. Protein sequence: CASRQLAYEQYF.

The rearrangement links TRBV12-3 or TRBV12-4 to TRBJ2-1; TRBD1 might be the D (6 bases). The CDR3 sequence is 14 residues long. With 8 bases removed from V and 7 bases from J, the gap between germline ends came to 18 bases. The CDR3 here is CASGPTGARNEQFF. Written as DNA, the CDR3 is TGTGCCAGCGGGCCGACAGGAGCCAGGAATGAGCAGTTCTTC.

CDR3 DNA: TGTGCCAGCAGCCCCCGTAACAATGAGCAGTTCTTC. The encoded protein is CASSPRNNEQFF. The chain employs TRBV11-1 and TRBJ2-1, with D uncertain. This CDR3 has 12 residues. Germline CDR1 and CDR2: SGHAT and FQDESV (reference sequence). Trimming stripped 5 bases from V and 5 bases from J, with 7 bases between.

The CDR3 nucleotides are TGCGCCAGCAGCTTGGAGCTAGGGGAGGATTCCGACGGGGAGCTGTTTTTT. It translates to CASSLELGEDSDGELFF. J is TRBJ2-2 and V is TRBV5-1; the D gene is possibly TRBD2 (6 bases). Germline V CDR1 and CDR2: SGHRS, YFSETQ. The CDR3 is made up of 17 amino acids. V lost 0 bases, J lost 7 bases, and 19 bases lay in between.

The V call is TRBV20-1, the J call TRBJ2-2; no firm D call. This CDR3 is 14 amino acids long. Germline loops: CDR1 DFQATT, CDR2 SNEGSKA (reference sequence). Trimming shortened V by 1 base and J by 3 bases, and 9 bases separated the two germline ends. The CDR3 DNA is TGCAGTGCTAGAGTCCCTGACTACACCGGGGAGCTGTTTTTT. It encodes CSARVPDYTGELFF.

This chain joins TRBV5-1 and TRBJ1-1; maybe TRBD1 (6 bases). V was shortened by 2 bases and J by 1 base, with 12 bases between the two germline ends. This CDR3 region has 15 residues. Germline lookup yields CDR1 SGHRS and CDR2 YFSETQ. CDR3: CASSFRTGRNTEAFF. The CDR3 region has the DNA TGCGCCAGCAGCTTCCGCACAGGGAGGAACACTGAAGCTTTCTTT.

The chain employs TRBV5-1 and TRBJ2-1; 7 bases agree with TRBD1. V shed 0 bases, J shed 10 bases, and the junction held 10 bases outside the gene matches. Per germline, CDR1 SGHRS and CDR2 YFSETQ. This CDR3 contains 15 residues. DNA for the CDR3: TGCGCCAGCAGCTTGGACAGGGGCTTAGTACGCGAGCAGTTCTTC. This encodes CASSLDRGLVREQFF. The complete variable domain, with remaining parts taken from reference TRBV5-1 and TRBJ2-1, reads KAGVTQTPRYLIKTRGQQVTLSCSPISGHRSVSWYQQTPGQGLQFLFEYFSETQRNKGNFPGRFSGRQFSNSRSEMNVSTLELGDSALYLCASSLDRGLVREQFFGPGTRLTVL.

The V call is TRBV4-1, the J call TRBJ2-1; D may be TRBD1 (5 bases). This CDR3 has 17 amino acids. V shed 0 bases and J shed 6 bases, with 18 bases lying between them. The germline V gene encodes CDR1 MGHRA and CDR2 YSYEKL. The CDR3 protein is CASSQDRSSSRGNEQFF. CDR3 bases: TGCGCCAGCAGCCAAGATCGGAGCTCGTCAAGGGGCAATGAGCAGTTCTTC.

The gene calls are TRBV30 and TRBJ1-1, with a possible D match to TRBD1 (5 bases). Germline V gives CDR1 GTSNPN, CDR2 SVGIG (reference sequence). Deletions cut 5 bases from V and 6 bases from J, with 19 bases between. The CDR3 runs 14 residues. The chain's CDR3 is CAWDLGGRGAEAFF. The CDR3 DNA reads TGTGCCTGGGACCTTGGTGGACGAGGGGCTGAAGCTTTCTTT.

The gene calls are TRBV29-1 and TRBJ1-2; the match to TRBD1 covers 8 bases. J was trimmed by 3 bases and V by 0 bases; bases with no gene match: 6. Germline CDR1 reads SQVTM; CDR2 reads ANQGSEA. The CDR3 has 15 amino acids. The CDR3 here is CSVEEWGQVDYGYTF. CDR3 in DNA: TGCAGCGTTGAAGAATGGGGACAGGTCGACTATGGCTACACCTTC.